The sequence of this TCR beta chain was determined in a study of beta chain features in type 1 diabetes. General observations from the study: People with Type 1 diabetes carried modestly yet significantly shorter TCRB CDR3s in all four CD4+ subsets.

Averaging around 120 mL, one heparinised blood draw came from each individual donor. Sorting with CD45RO/CCR7/CD25/CD127/CD95/CD27 yielded naive, central memory, regulatory and stem-like memory CD4+ cells. The authors reverse transcribed all of the isolated RNA, so sequencing captured expressed TCRB transcripts. TCRdb's copy holds only in-frame clones and misses some; the assay was immunoSEQ multiplex PCR. The sample lists approximately 170,000 clones; approximately 8.1% were seen once. This clone has more than one count but fewer than ten. Its target is not known. V was trimmed by 6 bases and J by 0 bases, leaving 5 bases between them. The germline V gene has CDR1 DFQATT and CDR2 SNEGSKA (reference sequence). The CDR3 contains 11 residues.

The TCR comes from a man aged 18 to 30 with type 1 diabetes. Sequenced: central memory CD4+ T cells from blood. The rearrangement joins TRBV20-1 to TRBJ1-1; D is uncertain. For the CDR3, the DNA is TGCAGTGCCTTTCTGAACACTGAAGCTTTCTTT. Its protein product is CSAFLNTEAFF.